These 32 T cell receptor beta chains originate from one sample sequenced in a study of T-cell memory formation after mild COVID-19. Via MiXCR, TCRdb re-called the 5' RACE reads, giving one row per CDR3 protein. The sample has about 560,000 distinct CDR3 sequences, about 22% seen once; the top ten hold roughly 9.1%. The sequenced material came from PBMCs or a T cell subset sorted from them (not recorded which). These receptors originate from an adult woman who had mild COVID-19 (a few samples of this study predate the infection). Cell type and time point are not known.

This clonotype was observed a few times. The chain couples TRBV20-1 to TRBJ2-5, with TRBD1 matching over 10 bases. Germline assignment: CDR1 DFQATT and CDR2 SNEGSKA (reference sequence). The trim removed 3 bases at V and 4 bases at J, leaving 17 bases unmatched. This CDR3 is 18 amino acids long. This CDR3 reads CSASLVTGGGRPSETQYF. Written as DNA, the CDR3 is TGCAGTGCTAGTTTAGTGACAGGGGGCGGCCGGCCATCAGAGACCCAGTACTTC.

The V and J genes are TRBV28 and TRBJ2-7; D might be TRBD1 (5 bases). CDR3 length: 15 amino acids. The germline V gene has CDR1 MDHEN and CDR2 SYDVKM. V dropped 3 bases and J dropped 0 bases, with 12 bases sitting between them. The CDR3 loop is CASSLEGALSYEQYF. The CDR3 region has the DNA TGTGCCAGCAGTTTGGAAGGGGCGCTCTCCTACGAGCAGTACTTC.

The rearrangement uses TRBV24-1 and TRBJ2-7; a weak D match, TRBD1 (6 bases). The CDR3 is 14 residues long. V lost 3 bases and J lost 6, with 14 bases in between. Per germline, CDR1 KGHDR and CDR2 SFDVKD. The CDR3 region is CATSDQTGPAEQYF. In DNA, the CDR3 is TGTGCCACCAGTGATCAGACAGGCCCCGCCGAGCAGTACTTC.

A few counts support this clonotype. This chain's CDR3 is CAISGGQGNYGYTF. The CDR3 DNA reads as TGTGCCATCAGTGGAGGACAGGGAAACTATGGCTACACCTTC. The J gene is TRBJ1-2, the V gene TRBV10-3; 8 bases agree with TRBD1. The CDR3 is made up of 14 amino acids. The junction had 3 bases not matched to a gene; V was cut back by 4 bases and J by 2 bases. Germline-derived CDR1 and CDR2 are ENHRY and SYGVKD.

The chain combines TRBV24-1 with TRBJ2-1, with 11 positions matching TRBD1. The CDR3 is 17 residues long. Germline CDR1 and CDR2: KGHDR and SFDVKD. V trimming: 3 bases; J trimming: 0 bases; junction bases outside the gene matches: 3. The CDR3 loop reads CATSDRGTGGSYNEQFF. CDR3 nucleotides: TGTGCCACCAGTGATCGTGGGACAGGGGGCTCCTACAATGAGCAGTTCTTC.

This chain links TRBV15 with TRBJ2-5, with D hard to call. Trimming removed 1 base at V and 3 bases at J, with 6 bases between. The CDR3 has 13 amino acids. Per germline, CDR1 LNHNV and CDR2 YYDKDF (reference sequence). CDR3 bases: TGTGCCACCAGCAGAGGGTTGAAAGAGACCCAGTACTTC. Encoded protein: CATSRGLKETQYF.

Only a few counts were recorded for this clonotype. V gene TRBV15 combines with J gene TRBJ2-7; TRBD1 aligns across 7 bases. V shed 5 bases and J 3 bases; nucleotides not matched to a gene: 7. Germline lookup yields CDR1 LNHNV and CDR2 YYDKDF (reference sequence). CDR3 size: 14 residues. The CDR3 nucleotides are TGTGCCACCAGCTCTCGAAGACAGGGCTACGAGCAGTACTTC. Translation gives CATSSRRQGYEQYF.

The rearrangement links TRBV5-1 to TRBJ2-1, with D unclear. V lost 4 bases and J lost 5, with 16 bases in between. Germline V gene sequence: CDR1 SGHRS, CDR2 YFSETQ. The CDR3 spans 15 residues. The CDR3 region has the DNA TGCGCCAGCAGCCCGAGCAGCACTGGTAACAATGAGCAGTTCTTC. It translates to CASSPSSTGNNEQFF.

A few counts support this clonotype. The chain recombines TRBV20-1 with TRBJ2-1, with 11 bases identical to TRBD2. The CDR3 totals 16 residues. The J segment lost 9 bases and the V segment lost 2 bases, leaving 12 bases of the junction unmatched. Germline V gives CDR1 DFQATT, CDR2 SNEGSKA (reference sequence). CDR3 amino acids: CSARLVSGRAGGEQFF. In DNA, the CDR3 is TGCAGTGCTAGACTAGTTAGCGGGAGGGCCGGGGGTGAGCAGTTCTTC.

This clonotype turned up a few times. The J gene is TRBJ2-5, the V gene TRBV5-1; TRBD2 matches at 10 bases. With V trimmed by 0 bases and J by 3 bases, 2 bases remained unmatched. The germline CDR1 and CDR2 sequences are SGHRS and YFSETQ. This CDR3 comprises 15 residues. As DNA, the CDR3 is TGCGCCAGCAGCTTGGCTAGCGGGAGCGAAGAGACCCAGTACTTC. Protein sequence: CASSLASGSEETQYF.

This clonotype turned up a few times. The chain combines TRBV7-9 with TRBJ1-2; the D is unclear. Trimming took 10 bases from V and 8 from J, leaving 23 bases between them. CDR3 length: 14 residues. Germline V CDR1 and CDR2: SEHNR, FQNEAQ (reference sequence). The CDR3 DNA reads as TGTGCCACCCCGAGGAGGCAGGAGAAAGGCGGCTACACCTTC. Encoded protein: CATPRRQEKGGYTF.

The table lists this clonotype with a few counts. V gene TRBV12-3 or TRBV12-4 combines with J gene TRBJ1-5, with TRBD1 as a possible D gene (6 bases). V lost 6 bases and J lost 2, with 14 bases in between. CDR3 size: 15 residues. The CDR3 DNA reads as TGTGCCAGCAGGACACAGGGATTGGGCAATCAGCCCCAGCATTTT. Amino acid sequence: CASRTQGLGNQPQHF.

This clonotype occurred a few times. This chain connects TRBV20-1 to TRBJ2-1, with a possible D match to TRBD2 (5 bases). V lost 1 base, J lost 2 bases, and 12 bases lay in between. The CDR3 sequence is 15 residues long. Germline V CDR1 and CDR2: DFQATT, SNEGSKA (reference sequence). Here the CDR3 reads CSARGVSVTYNEQFF. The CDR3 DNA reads TGCAGTGCTAGAGGGGTTAGCGTCACCTACAATGAGCAGTTCTTC.

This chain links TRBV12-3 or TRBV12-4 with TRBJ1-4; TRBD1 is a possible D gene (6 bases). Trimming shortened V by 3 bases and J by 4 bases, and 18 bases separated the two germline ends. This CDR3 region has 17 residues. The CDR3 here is CASSFSHGGSGNEKLFF. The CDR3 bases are TGTGCCAGCAGTTTCAGTCACGGGGGCAGCGGTAATGAAAAACTGTTTTTT.

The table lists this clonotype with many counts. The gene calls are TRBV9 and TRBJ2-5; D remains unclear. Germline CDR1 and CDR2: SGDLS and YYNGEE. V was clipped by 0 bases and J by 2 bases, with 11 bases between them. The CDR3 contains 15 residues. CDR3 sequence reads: CASSVGTIVQETQYF. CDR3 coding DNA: TGTGCCAGCAGCGTAGGGACGATCGTACAAGAGACCCAGTACTTC. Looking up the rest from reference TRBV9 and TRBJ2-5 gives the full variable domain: DSGVTQTPKHLITATGQRVTLRCSPRSGDLSVYWYQQSLDQGLQFLIQYYNGEERAKGNILERFSAQQFPDLHSELNLSSLELGDSALYFCASSVGTIVQETQYFGPGTRLLVL.

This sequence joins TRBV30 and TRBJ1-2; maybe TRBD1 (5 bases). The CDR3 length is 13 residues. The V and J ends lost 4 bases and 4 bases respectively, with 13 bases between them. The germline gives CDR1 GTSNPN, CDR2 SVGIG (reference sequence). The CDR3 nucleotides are TGTGCCTGGATCTCTCCCGGGGGCTATGGCTACACCTTC. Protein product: CAWISPGGYGYTF.

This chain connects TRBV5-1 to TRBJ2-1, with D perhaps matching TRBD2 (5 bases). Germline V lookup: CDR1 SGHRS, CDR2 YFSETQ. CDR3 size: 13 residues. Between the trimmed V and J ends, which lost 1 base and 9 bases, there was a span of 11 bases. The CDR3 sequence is CASSLILGGEQFF. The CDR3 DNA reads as TGCGCCAGCAGCTTGATACTCGGAGGTGAGCAGTTCTTC.

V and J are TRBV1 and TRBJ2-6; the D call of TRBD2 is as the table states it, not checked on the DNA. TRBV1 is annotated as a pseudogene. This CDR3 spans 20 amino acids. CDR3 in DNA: TGCACCAGCAGCCTGAAAGCCAGACTAGCGGAGGGCTCTGGGGCCAACGTCCTGACTTTC. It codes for CTSSLKARLAEGSGANVLTF.

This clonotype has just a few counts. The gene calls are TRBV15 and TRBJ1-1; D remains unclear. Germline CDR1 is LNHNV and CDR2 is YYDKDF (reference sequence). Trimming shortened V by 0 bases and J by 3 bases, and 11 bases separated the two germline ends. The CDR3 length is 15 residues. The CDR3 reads CATSRDLPRDTEAFF. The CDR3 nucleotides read TGTGCCACCAGCAGAGATCTTCCTAGGGACACTGAAGCTTTCTTT.

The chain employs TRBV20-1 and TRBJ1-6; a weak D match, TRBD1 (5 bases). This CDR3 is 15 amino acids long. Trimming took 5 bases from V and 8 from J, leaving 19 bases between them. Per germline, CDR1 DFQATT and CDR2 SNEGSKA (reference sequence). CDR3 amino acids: CSAPDPGRRDSPLHF. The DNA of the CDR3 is TGCAGTGCTCCGGACCCAGGGAGGCGAGATTCACCCCTCCACTTT.

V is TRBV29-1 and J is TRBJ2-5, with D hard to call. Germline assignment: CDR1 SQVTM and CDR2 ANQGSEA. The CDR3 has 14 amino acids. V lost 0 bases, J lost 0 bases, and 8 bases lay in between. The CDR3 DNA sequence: TGCAGCGTTGAAGATCGCAGGTACCAAGAGACCCAGTACTTC. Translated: CSVEDRRYQETQYF.

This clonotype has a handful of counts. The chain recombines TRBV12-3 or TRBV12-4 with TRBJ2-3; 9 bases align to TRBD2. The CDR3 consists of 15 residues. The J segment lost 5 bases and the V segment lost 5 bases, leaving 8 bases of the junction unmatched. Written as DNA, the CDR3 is TGTGCCAGCAGTCCCTGGGGACTAGCCGAAGATACGCAGTATTTT. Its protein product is CASSPWGLAEDTQYF.

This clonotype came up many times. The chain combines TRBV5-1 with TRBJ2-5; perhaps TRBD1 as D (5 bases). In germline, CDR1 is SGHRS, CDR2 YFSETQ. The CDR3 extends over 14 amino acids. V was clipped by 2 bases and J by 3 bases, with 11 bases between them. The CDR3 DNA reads TGCGCCAGCAGCTTCGACAGAGTGAAAGAGACCCAGTACTTC. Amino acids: CASSFDRVKETQYF.

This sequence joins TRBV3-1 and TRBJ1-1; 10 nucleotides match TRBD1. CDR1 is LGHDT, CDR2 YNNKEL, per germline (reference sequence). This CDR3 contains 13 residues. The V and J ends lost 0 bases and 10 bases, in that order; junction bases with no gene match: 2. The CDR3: CASSQDGQGGAFF. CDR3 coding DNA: TGTGCCAGCAGCCAAGACGGACAGGGGGGAGCTTTCTTT. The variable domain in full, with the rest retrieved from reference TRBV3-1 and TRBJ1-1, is DTAVSQTPKYLVTQMGNDKSIKCEQNLGHDTMYWYKQDSKKFLKIMFSYNNKELIINETVPNRFSPKSPDKAHLNLHINSLELGDSAVYFCASSQDGQGGAFFGQGTRLTVV.

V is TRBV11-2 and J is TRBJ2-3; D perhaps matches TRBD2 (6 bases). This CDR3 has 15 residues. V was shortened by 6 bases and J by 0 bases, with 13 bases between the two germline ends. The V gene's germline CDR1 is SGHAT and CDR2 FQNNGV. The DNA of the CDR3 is TGTGCCAGCAGATCTAGCGTTTCTAGCACAGATACGCAGTATTTT. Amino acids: CASRSSVSSTDTQYF.

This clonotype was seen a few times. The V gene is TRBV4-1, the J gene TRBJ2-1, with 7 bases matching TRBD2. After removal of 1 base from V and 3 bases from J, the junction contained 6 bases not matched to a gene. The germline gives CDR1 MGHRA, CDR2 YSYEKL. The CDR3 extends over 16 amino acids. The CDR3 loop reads CASSQVGRGGYNEQFF. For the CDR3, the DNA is TGCGCCAGCAGCCAAGTTGGTCGCGGGGGCTACAATGAGCAGTTCTTC.

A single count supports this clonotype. Written as DNA, the CDR3 is TGCGCCAGCAGCTACCAAACGACAGGAAGCTCCTACGAGCAGTACTTC. This gives the protein CASSYQTTGSSYEQYF. The gene calls are TRBV5-1 and TRBJ2-7; possibly TRBD1 for D (6 bases). V lost 3 bases to trimming and J lost 0 bases, with 16 bases between them. The CDR3 has 16 residues. Germline CDR1 SGHRS, CDR2 YFSETQ.

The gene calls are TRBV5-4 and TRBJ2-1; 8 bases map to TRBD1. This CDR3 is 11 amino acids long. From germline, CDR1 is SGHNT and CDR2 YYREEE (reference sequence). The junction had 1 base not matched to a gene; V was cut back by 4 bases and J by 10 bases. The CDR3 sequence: CASSGDREQFF. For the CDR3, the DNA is TGTGCCAGCAGCGGGGACAGGGAGCAGTTCTTC.

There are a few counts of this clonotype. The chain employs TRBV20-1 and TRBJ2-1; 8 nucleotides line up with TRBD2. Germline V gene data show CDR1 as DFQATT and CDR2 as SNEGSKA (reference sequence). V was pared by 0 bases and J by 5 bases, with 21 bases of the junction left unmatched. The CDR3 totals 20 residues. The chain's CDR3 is CSARDSLLVTGRASDNEQFF. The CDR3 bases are TGCAGTGCTAGAGATTCACTACTAGTTACCGGGAGGGCCTCGGACAATGAGCAGTTCTTC.

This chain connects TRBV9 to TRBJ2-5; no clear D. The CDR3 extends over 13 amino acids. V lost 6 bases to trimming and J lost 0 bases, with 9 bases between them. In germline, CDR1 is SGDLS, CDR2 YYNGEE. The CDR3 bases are TGTGCCAGCACTTCACCCAACCAAGAGACCCAGTACTTC. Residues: CASTSPNQETQYF.

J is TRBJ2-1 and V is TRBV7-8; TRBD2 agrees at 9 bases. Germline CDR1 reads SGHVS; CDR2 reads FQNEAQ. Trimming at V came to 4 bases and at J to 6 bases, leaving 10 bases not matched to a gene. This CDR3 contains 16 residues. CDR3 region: CASSSRGLARSNEQFF. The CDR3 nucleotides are TGTGCCAGCAGCTCAAGGGGACTAGCTCGATCCAATGAGCAGTTCTTC.

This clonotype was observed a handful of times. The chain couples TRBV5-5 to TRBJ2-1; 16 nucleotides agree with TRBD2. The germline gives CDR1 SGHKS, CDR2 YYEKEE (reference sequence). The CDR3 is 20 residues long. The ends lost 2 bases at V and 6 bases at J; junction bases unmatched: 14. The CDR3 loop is CASSFRGTSGRALFGNEQFF. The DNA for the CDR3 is TGTGCCAGCAGCTTTAGAGGGACTAGCGGGAGGGCTCTCTTCGGCAATGAGCAGTTCTTC.